The rows below give T cell receptor beta chains drawn from one sample of a study of T-cell reconstitution after alpha-beta-depleted transplantation in children. TCRdb independently ran MiXCR on the PCR reads; one entry per CDR3 protein. The sample consists of 150,000 to 250,000 distinct CDR3 sequences, about 14% of them appearing once. The source material was PBMCs from the stem cell graft donor, sampled from the stem cell graft. The receptors were sampled from a human donor who donated a stem cell graft to a child with acute lymphoblastic leukemia. Both conserved end residues are part of each CDR3. The D gene is left open where the match is weak. The size entry is marked missing in some rows and otherwise reads once, few, many or a size class.

NA	TRBD1	TRBJ1-1	TRBV15	TGTGCCACCAGCAGAGAGACAGGGGGGAACACTGAAGCTTTCTTT	CATSRETGGNTEAFF
many	NA	TRBJ2-7	TRBV27	TGTGCCAGCAGTTATCAGGGGCTCTCCTACGAGCAGTACTTC	CASSYQGLSYEQYF
NA	NA	TRBJ2-7	TRBV20-1	TGCAGTGCTAGAGATCCGCACGACTCCTACGAGCAGTACTTC	CSARDPHDSYEQYF
NA	NA	TRBJ1-2	TRBV5-1	TGCGCCAGCAGCTTGCCCCTCCTTAACTATGGCTACACCTTC	CASSLPLLNYGYTF
many	NA	TRBJ1-1	TRBV29-1	TGCAGCGTTGAAACGTGGCGGGGAGTGGTGAACACTGAAGCTTTCTTT	CSVETWRGVVNTEAFF
many	NA	TRBJ2-5	TRBV4-1	TGCGCCAGCAGCCAATCACAAGAGGGTGGAATTCAAGAGACCCAGTACTTC	CASSQSQEGGIQETQYF
many	NA	TRBJ2-2	TRBV12-3/TRBV12-4	TGTGCCAGCAGTTTAACAGGGAACACCGGGGAGCTGTTTTTT	CASSLTGNTGELFF
many	NA	TRBJ2-1	TRBV10-3	TGTGCCAGCTCCAGGAGCCCATACAATGAGCAGTTCTTC	CASSRSPYNEQFF
many	TRBD1	TRBJ1-4	TRBV28	TGTGCCAGCAGTTTGGCGGCAGGGGGAGAAAAACTGTTTTTT	CASSLAAGGEKLFF
many	NA	TRBJ2-1	TRBV5-1	TGCGCCAGCAGCTTGGACGGCGGAGTCTACAATGAGCAGTTCTTC	CASSLDGGVYNEQFF
many	TRBD1	TRBJ2-1	TRBV20-1	TGCAGTGCTAGGGTTACCGGGACAGGGGTCGAAGGTGAGCAGTTCTTC	CSARVTGTGVEGEQFF
many	NA	TRBJ2-1	TRBV10-2	TGCGCCAGCAGGGGGGACTCCCCCCCCTACAATGAGCAGTTCTTC	CASRGDSPPYNEQFF
many	TRBD2	TRBJ2-1	TRBV28	TGTGCCAGCAGTCGAGGGACTAGCGGGACAAATGAGCAGTTCTTC	CASSRGTSGTNEQFF
NA	NA	TRBJ2-1	TRBV5-1	TGCGCCAGCGCCCTATCGGGAGAAGATGAGCAGTTCTTC	CASALSGEDEQFF
many	NA	TRBJ1-1	TRBV20-1	TGCAGTGCTAGGTTCCTGGGGCTGAACACTGAAGCTTTCTTT	CSARFLGLNTEAFF
few	NA	TRBJ2-1	TRBV6-5	TGTGCCAGCAGTACGGTGTTCGGTGAGCAGTTCTTC	CASSTVFGEQFF
NA	NA	TRBJ2-6	TRBV10-3	TGTGCCATCAGACTCCCATCCTACTCTGGGGCCAACGTCCTGACTTTC	CAIRLPSYSGANVLTF
few	NA	TRBJ2-5	TRBV6-5	TGTGCCAGCAGTTACTCGGGGCAGGGGGGACAAGAGACCCAGTACTTC	CASSYSGQGGQETQYF
many	TRBD2	TRBJ2-7	TRBV5-1	TGCGCCAGCAGCAGAGCGGGAGGGACGTCCTACGAGCAGTACTTC	CASSRAGGTSYEQYF
many	NA	TRBJ1-2	TRBV6-1	TGTGCCAGCAGTGAATACCGGTCCCCCGGGGGTGGCTACACCTTC	CASSEYRSPGGGYTF
many	TRBD2	TRBJ2-5	TRBV7-6	TGTGCCAGCAGCTTAGATAGTAGCGGGAGGGCCGGGGCCCAAGAGACCCAGTACTTC	CASSLDSSGRAGAQETQYF
NA	TRBD1	TRBJ1-2	TRBV5-1	TGCGCCAGCAGCTTATCGACAGGGAGCGGCGCGAGCTACACCTTC	CASSLSTGSGASYTF
many	TRBD1	TRBJ1-5	TRBV20-1	TGCAGTGCTCTGGGACAGGTCGGCAATCAGCCCCAGCATTTT	CSALGQVGNQPQHF
many	NA	TRBJ2-1	TRBV11-3	TGTGCCAGCAGCTTTGAACCCAGGACCTACAATGAGCAGTTCTTC	CASSFEPRTYNEQFF
NA	NA	TRBJ1-4	TRBV4-2	TGTGCCAGCAGCCAAGAGAGAGGGGATTATGAAAAACTGTTTTTT	CASSQERGDYEKLFF
many	TRBD2	TRBJ2-1	TRBV4-1	TGCGCCAGCAGTCATCCTCAGCGGGAGAGGCCCAATGAGCAGTTCTTC	CASSHPQRERPNEQFF
many	TRBD1	TRBJ1-2	TRBV27	TGTGCCAGCAGTATGAGACAGGGAAGGTATGGCTACACCTTC	CASSMRQGRYGYTF
many	TRBD2	TRBJ2-7	TRBV5-1	TGCGCCAGCAGCTTTAGGACGGGAGGGCCGGGAGAGCAGTACTTC	CASSFRTGGPGEQYF
many	NA	TRBJ2-3	TRBV9	TGTGCCAGCAGCGTACAGGGGAGCACAGATACGCAGTATTTT	CASSVQGSTDTQYF
many	TRBD1	TRBJ2-3	TRBV5-1	TGCGCCAGCAGCAAGGCCCTACAGGGGTCAGATACGCAGTATTTT	CASSKALQGSDTQYF
many	NA	TRBJ1-1	TRBV19	TGTGCCAGTGGTGGGGGAAATAACCCTGAAGCTTTCTTT	CASGGGNNPEAFF
many	TRBD1	TRBJ2-7	TRBV5-1	TGCGCCAGCCGACAGGGGAGTGAGGACGAGCAGTACTTC	CASRQGSEDEQYF
many	NA	TRBJ2-7	TRBV5-1	TGCGCCAGCAGCTTGGCCTGGGGGTTCGAGCAGTACTTC	CASSLAWGFEQYF
many	TRBD2	TRBJ2-3	TRBV24-1	TGTGCCACCAGTGATCCACTAGCGTTGGGAGGGGCAGATACGCAGTATTTT	CATSDPLALGGADTQYF
many	TRBD2	TRBJ2-3	TRBV7-8	TGTGCCAGCAGCCCCGGGACTAGCGGAAATACGCAGTATTTT	CASSPGTSGNTQYF
many	NA	TRBJ2-7	TRBV12-3/TRBV12-4	TGTGCCAGCAGTTTAAGAGGGGGGAGCTCCTACGAGCAGTACTTC	CASSLRGGSSYEQYF
many	TRBD2	TRBJ2-1	TRBV5-4	TGTGCCAGCAGCTTGTTAGGCGGGCAGGTAGTAGCGGGATACTACAATGAGCAGTTCTTC	CASSLLGGQVVAGYYNEQFF
many	NA	TRBJ1-2	TRBV12-3/TRBV12-4	TGTGCCAGCAGTTTGGGGGGGCGCGACTATGGCTACACCTTC	CASSLGGRDYGYTF
many	TRBD1	TRBJ1-3	TRBV10-3	TGTGCCATCAGTGAGTCGAGCGGACAGGGGTCTGGAAACACCATATATTTT	CAISESSGQGSGNTIYF
many	NA	TRBJ2-4	TRBV6-8	TGTGCCAGCTTAGCACAAAACCCGAGGGCCAAAAACATTCAGTACTTC	CASLAQNPRAKNIQYF
many	NA	TRBJ1-1	TRBV5-1	TGCGCCAGCAGCTTGAACAGGGAGAACACTGAAGCTTTCTTT	CASSLNRENTEAFF
many	TRBD2	TRBJ2-7	TRBV29-1	TGCAGCGTTGAATGGGTGGGAGGGCCTTACGAGCAGTACTTC	CSVEWVGGPYEQYF
NA	TRBD2	TRBJ2-3	TRBV7-9	TGTGCCAGCAGCCTTAGCGGGAGGGAGACAGATACGCAGTATTTT	CASSLSGRETDTQYF
many	TRBD2	TRBJ2-1	TRBV29-1	TGCAGCGTTCCGGGACTAGCGGGGCCGGGTAATGAGCAGTTCTTC	CSVPGLAGPGNEQFF
many	NA	TRBJ2-2	TRBV10-3	TGTGCCATCAGCGTCGAGGGACTCCCGAACACCGGGGAGCTGTTTTTT	CAISVEGLPNTGELFF
NA	NA	TRBJ2-3	TRBV5-1	TGCGCCACTCGGGACGGGACCTCCACAGATACGCAGTATTTT	CATRDGTSTDTQYF
many	TRBD2	TRBJ2-1	TRBV5-1	TGCGCCAGCAGCACGGGACTAGCCGTAGGAATCCAGTTCTTC	CASSTGLAVGIQFF
many	NA	TRBJ2-7	TRBV5-1	TGCGCCAGCAGCCTACACCGGGACTTCTACGAGCAGTACTTC	CASSLHRDFYEQYF
many	NA	TRBJ2-7	TRBV5-1	TGCGCCAGCAGCCCTGGGACCCTAGGGTCCTACGAGCAGTACTTC	CASSPGTLGSYEQYF
many	NA	TRBJ2-2	TRBV5-1	TGCGCCAGCAGCCCGTTCGGACAAGGAAACACCGGGGAGCTGTTTTTT	CASSPFGQGNTGELFF
many	TRBD1	TRBJ2-1	TRBV24-1	TGTGCCACCAGAAGCTCGGGACAGAATGAGCAGTTCTTC	CATRSSGQNEQFF
NA	TRBD1	TRBJ2-7	TRBV4-1	TGCGCCAGCAGCCAAGAACCGGGACAGGGGGTTATGGAGCAGTACTTC	CASSQEPGQGVMEQYF
NA	NA	TRBJ2-1	TRBV12-3/TRBV12-4	TGTGCCAGCCTGAGGGGAGCCCAATACAATGAGCAGTTCTTC	CASLRGAQYNEQFF